This record covers a single TCR beta chain. The antigen is undetermined. The data belong to a study of T cell responses to AZD1222 COVID-19 vaccine. Regarding the study as a whole: Clonal diversity may have been underestimated in mostly white British donors. The breadth and depth of Spike-specific TCRs increased once two AZD1222 doses had been given. The study found vaccine-associated CD4 TCRs spanning spike, dominant at 160-218 and 743-854.

Assay used: immunoSEQ multiplex PCR; TCRdb lists only in-frame clones, some missing. The data show around 78,000 clones, over 75% seen once. V shed 4 bases and J shed 9 bases, with 13 bases lying between them. The CDR3 consists of 13 residues. Germline-derived CDR1 and CDR2 are LGHDT and YNNKEL (reference sequence). This receptor was taken from an adult in good health. The specimen was peripheral blood, collected on day 0 of MenACWY control vaccination. The chain uses TRBV3-1 (or the pseudogene TRBV3-2) and TRBJ2-1; D ambiguous. DNA of the CDR3: TGTGCCAGCAGCCGAATAAGTATTGGTGAGCAGTTCTTC. Residues: CASSRISIGEQFF.